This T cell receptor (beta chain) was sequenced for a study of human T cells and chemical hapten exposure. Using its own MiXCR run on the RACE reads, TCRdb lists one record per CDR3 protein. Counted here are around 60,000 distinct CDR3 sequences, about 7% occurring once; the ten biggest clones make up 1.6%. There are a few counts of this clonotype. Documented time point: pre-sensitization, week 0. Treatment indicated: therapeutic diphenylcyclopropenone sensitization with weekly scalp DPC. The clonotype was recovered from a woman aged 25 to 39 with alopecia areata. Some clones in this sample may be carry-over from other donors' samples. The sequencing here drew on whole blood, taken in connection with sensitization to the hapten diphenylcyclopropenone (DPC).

This CDR3 reads CASSLSPRSNQPQHF. DNA of the CDR3: TGTGCCAGCAGTTTATCGCCCCGTAGCAATCAGCCCCAGCATTTT. This chain uses TRBV27 with TRBJ1-5; D gene ambiguous. V lost 0 bases and J lost 0, with 6 bases in between. This CDR3 has 15 amino acids. Germline values: CDR1 MNHEY, CDR2 SMNVEV (reference sequence).